Presented here are 8 T cell receptor beta chains from one specimen sequenced in a study of T cell responses to AZD1222 COVID-19 vaccine (dated by TCRdb to the early 2020s). The time point label for this specimen denotes: about 28 days (+/-7) after the second vaccine dose. The treatment or condition label on this specimen signifies: meningococcal conjugate vaccine given as trial control. The library was produced with the immunoSEQ multiplex PCR assay. The clones in this table, taken by TCRdb from immuneACCESS, are in-frame only. Not every clone is retained; where verified, under half of the shortfall comes from an unresolved V gene, and the cause of the rest is unknown. This sample gives about 180,000 clones in total; around 90% of them show up just once. The ten largest clones take up 4.3% of the sample. The sequenced sample was peripheral blood, obtained 28 days after the second dose of the MenACWY control vaccine. The receptors were gathered from an adult who received the MenACWY meningococcal vaccine as a control.

This chain links TRBV27 with TRBJ2-1, with unresolved D. The CDR3 extends over 13 amino acids. V lost 7 bases and J 8 bases, leaving 15 bases between the germline ends. CDR1 and CDR2 (germline): MNHEY, SMNVEV (reference sequence). The CDR3 loop reads CASTGGFLDEQFF. For the CDR3, the DNA is TGTGCCAGCACGGGCGGATTTTTGGATGAGCAGTTCTTC.

The chain joins TRBV2 to TRBJ2-7, with D possibly TRBD1 on 5 matching bases. Trimming removed 6 bases at V and 2 bases at J, with 14 bases between. The CDR3 is 14 residues long. CDR1 SNHLY and CDR2 FYNNEI come from the germline V gene. For the CDR3, the DNA is TGTGCCAGCAGCCAGGACATCTTGACCTACGAGCAGTACTTC. Protein: CASSQDILTYEQYF. Together with reference TRBV2 and TRBJ2-7, the CDR3 gives the full variable domain: EPEVTQTPSHQVTQMGQEVILRCVPISNHLYFYWYRQILGQKVEFLVSFYNNEISEKSEIFDDQFSVERPDGSNFTLKIRSTKLEDSAMYFCASSQDILTYEQYFGPGTRLTVT.

The V and J genes are TRBV24-1 and TRBJ2-7, with D perhaps TRBD2 (5 bases). Germline V gene lookup returns CDR1 KGHDR and CDR2 SFDVKD. The CDR3 is 15 amino acids. The V end was cut by 6 bases, the J end by 0 bases, with 14 bases between. The CDR3 nucleotides read TGTGCCACCAGTATGTTCCGGGATGGCTCCTACGAGCAGTACTTC. It is translated as CATSMFRDGSYEQYF.

The J gene is TRBJ1-1, the V gene TRBV7-2; perhaps TRBD1 as D (5 bases). The CDR3 runs to 15 residues. CDR1 is SGHTA, CDR2 FQGNSA, per germline. The V and J ends lost 2 bases and 4 bases respectively, with 14 bases between them. The CDR3 region is CASSLYQGAGTEAFF. CDR3 sequence (DNA): TGTGCCAGCAGCTTATACCAGGGTGCAGGCACTGAAGCTTTCTTT.

The chain is built from TRBV27 and TRBJ2-7; the D gene is possibly TRBD2 (5 bases). With 0 bases removed from V and 7 bases from J, the gap between germline ends came to 10 bases. Germline V gives CDR1 MNHEY, CDR2 SMNVEV (reference sequence). This CDR3 contains 13 residues. Here the CDR3 DNA reads TGTGCCAGCAGTTTATCGAAATCGGGGGAGCAGTACTTC. It encodes CASSLSKSGEQYF.

The chain is built from TRBV6-5 and TRBJ1-1; D is possibly TRBD1 (5 bases). This CDR3 region has 15 residues. The germline V gene encodes CDR1 MNHEY and CDR2 SVGAGI. The V end was cut by 1 base, the J end by 2 bases, with 11 bases between. The DNA for the CDR3 is TGTGCCAGCAGTTACTGGGGACGGATCAACACTGAAGCTTTCTTT. Amino acids: CASSYWGRINTEAFF.

V and J are TRBV5-1 and TRBJ1-1; D is unresolved. Germline lookup yields CDR1 SGHRS and CDR2 YFSETQ. The CDR3 is 14 residues long. V was shortened by 3 bases and J by 0 bases, with 9 bases between the two germline ends. For the CDR3, the DNA is TGCGCCAGCAGCTCCCTTCCCATGAACACTGAAGCTTTCTTT. It yields the protein CASSSLPMNTEAFF.

The chain uses TRBV19 and TRBJ1-5; 7 nucleotides match TRBD1. The CDR3 covers 16 residues. Germline loops: CDR1 LNHDA, CDR2 SQIVND (reference sequence). V trimming: 7 bases; J trimming: 1 base; junction bases outside the gene matches: 10. The CDR3 protein is CASTSTTGNSNQPQHF. DNA of the CDR3: TGTGCCAGTACCTCAACGACAGGGAACAGCAATCAGCCCCAGCATTTT.